This T cell receptor (beta chain) appears in the sequencing data of a study of CD8 T cells in Susac syndrome. Study-wide background: Each patient with Susac syndrome, at the time of blood draw, was therapy-naive, on corticosteroids, or on intravenous immunoglobulin alone. General study points: The study identified roughly seventeen and five Susac-specific public clones in total CD8+ and CD8+ TEMRA repertoires.

Regarding this clonotype: Its target is not known.

Sequencing of TCR beta drew on CD8+ and CD4+ T cells from blood. After extraction with the RNeasy kit, about 0.45 to 1 ug of the RNA was reverse transcribed using random hexamers. An immunoSEQ multiplex PCR generated amplified TCR beta CDR3 products spanning 54 Vbeta and 13 Jbeta. TCRdb re-called the immunoSEQ multiplex PCR reads with MiXCR, one entry per CDR3 protein. This table has roughly 100,000 distinct CDR3 sequences, approximately 93% appearing once. V lost 4 bases and J 5 bases, leaving 12 bases between the germline ends. CDR3 length: 13 residues. Germline V gene data show CDR1 as SQVTM and CDR2 as ANQGSEA.

The receptor's source is a human donor with Susac syndrome. The sequencing sample was made of CD8+ T cells from PBMCs. The rearrangement links TRBV29-1 to TRBJ2-1; maybe TRBD1 (6 bases). The CDR3 sequence: CSVGSTGNNEQFF. In nucleotides, the CDR3 is TGCAGCGTTGGCTCGACAGGAAACAATGAGCAGTTCTTC.